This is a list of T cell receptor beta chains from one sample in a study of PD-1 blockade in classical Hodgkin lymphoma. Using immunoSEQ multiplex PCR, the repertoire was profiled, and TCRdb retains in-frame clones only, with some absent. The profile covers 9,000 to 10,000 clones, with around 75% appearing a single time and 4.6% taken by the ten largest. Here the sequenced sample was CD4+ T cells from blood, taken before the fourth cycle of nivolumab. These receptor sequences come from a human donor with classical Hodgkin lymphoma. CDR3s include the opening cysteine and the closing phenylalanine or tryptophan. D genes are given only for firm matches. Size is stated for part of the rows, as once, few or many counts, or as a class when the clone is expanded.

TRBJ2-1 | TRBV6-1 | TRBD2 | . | TGTGCCAGCAGCCGAGCGGGGACCCCCTACAATGAGCAGTTCTTC | CASSRAGTPYNEQFF
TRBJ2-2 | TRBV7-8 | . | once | TGTGCCAGCAGCTTCAACACCGGGGAGCTGTTTTTT | CASSFNTGELFF
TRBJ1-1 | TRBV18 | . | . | TGTGCCAGCTCACCACCGACTCGTAACACTGAAGCTTTCTTT | CASSPPTRNTEAFF
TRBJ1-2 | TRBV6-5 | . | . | TGTGCCAGCAGTTACAAAACTAACTATGGCTACACCTTC | CASSYKTNYGYTF
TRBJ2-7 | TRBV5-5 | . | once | TGTGCCAGCAGCCGCGCCGACAGCACCTACGAGCAGTACTTC | CASSRADSTYEQYF
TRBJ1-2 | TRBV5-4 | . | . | TGTGCCAGCAACCGGGACACCCTCAAGGGTTATGGCTACACCTTC | CASNRDTLKGYGYTF
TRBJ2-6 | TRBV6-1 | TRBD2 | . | TGTGCCAGCAGGGCGGGAGGGTCTGGGGCCAACGTCCTGACTTTC | CASRAGGSGANVLTF
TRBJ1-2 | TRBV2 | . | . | TGTGCCAGCAGTAAACAGACCTATGGCTACACCTTC | CASSKQTYGYTF
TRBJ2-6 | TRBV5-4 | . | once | TGTGCCAGCAGCTTGGGGGGCTCTGGGGCCAACGTCCTGACTTTC | CASSLGGSGANVLTF
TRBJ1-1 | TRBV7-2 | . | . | TGTGCCAGCAGCCCCCGGCGAGCCGCTAGGAACACTGAAGCTTTCTTT | CASSPRRAARNTEAFF
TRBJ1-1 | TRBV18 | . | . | TGTGCCAGCTCGCCACTACAGGAAGCTTTCTTT | CASSPLQEAFF
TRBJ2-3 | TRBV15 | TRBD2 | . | TGTGCCACCAGCAGAGGGGATGTAGCGGGGAACACAGATACGCAGTATTTT | CATSRGDVAGNTDTQYF
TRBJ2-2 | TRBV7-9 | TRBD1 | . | TGTGCCAGCAGCCTGGGGACAGGGTTTTACACCGGGGAGCTGTTTTTT | CASSLGTGFYTGELFF
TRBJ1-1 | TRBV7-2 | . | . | TGTGCCAGCAGCTTATCCCCAGGCGAGAACACTGAAGCTTTCTTT | CASSLSPGENTEAFF
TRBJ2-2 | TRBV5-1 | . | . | TGCGCCAGCAGCTTCCCCCGACAGGGAGGTACCGGGGAGCTGTTTTTT | CASSFPRQGGTGELFF
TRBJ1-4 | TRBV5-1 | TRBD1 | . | TGCGCCAGCAGTGGACAGGGAGGTGAAAAACTGTTTTTT | CASSGQGGEKLFF
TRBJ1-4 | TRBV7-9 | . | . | TGTGCCAGCAGCCAAAAGGCAAGGGAAGAAAAACTGTTTTTT | CASSQKAREEKLFF
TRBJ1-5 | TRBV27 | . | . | TGTGCCAGCAGTTTATGGGGGAGAGGGAATCAGCCCCAGCATTTT | CASSLWGRGNQPQHF
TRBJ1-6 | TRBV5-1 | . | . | TGCGCCAGCAGCTTGCAGGGTTCCGATTCACCCCTCCACTTT | CASSLQGSDSPLHF
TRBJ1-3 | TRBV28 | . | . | TGTGCCAGCAGTTCGGACCTCAACACCATATATTTT | CASSSDLNTIYF